One and the same sample provided the 16 T cell receptor beta chains below, sequenced in a study of OX40 agonist ivuxolimab in advanced cancers. Some clones are missing from TCRdb's copy, which holds only in-frame ones; the method was immunoSEQ multiplex PCR. The sample has tens of thousands of clones; over 70% are singletons. The sample consisted of CD4+ or CD8+ T cells sorted from blood, taken in a trial of the OX40 agonist ivuxolimab. The receptors derive from an adult with an advanced solid tumor such as melanoma, head and neck, liver or kidney cancer.

The rearrangement joins TRBV5-1 to TRBJ2-5; a possible D gene is TRBD1 (6 bases). The V and J ends lost 0 bases and 1 base respectively, with 19 bases between them. The germline CDR1 and CDR2 sequences are SGHRS and YFSETQ. The CDR3 length is 18 residues. The CDR3 nucleotides read TGCGCCAGCAGCTTGGCGAGGTCCCGGGACACTTTCCAAGAGACCCAGTACTTC. Its translation is CASSLARSRDTFQETQYF.

The chain links TRBV12-5 to TRBJ2-5; D is possibly TRBD1 (5 bases). The DNA matches TRBJ2-7 better at its end, which makes the J call doubtful. In germline, CDR1 is LGHNT, CDR2 FRNRAP. This CDR3 is 13 amino acids long. CDR3 residues: CASGNQGSYEQYF. Here the CDR3 DNA reads TGTGCTAGTGGTAATCAGGGATCCTACGAGCAGTACTTC.

The chain's CDR3 is CATSYRTSGPTDTQYF. The DNA for the CDR3 is TGTGCCACCAGCTACCGGACTAGCGGCCCCACAGATACGCAGTATTTT. The chain combines TRBV15 with TRBJ2-3; 10 bases are shared with TRBD2. Germline V gene lookup returns CDR1 LNHNV and CDR2 YYDKDF (reference sequence). Unmatched junction bases numbered 7, after V lost 5 bases and J lost 2 bases. This CDR3 is 16 amino acids long.

The rearrangement links TRBV6-6 to TRBJ1-5; tentatively, D is TRBD1 (5 bases). The V end lost 5 bases, the J end lost 5 bases, and 10 bases lay between the germline ends. This CDR3 region has 13 residues. CDR1 is MNHNY, CDR2 SVGAGI, per germline (reference sequence). The CDR3: CASSVGGYQPQHF. CDR3 sequence (DNA): TGTGCCAGCAGTGTGGGGGGGTATCAGCCCCAGCATTTT.

This clone has just one count. The rearrangement links TRBV7-2 to TRBJ2-7; D is undetermined. The CDR3 has 14 amino acids. Trimming took off 4 bases at V and 4 bases at J, with 14 bases between the two ends. Germline loops: CDR1 SGHTA, CDR2 FQGNSA. In DNA form, the CDR3 reads TGTGCCAGCAGCTCCTCCAGATCCTTTTACGAGCAGTACTTC. Protein sequence: CASSSSRSFYEQYF.

This clone was observed a handful of times. The chain combines TRBV2 with TRBJ1-5; 8 bases map to TRBD1. The CDR3 sequence is 14 residues long. Trimming took 5 bases from V and 6 from J; bases not matched to a gene: 6. Germline CDR1 is SNHLY and CDR2 is FYNNEI. The CDR3 sequence is CASSSTGGTQPQHF. As DNA, the CDR3 is TGTGCCAGCAGTAGTACAGGGGGGACTCAGCCCCAGCATTTT.

As regards this clone: This CDR3 is also generated by other DNA sequences in the sample. The gene calls are TRBV30 and TRBJ1-1, with D unresolved. V dropped 0 bases and J dropped 1 base, with 6 bases sitting between them. The CDR3 is made up of 13 amino acids. Germline V gives CDR1 GTSNPN, CDR2 SVGIG (reference sequence). DNA for the CDR3: TGTGCCTGGAGTGTACGTGGGAACACTGAAGCTTTCTTT. It specifies CAWSVRGNTEAFF.

This rearrangement joins TRBV6-4 to TRBJ2-1; D is unclear. The length of the CDR3 is 13 residues. Germline V gives CDR1 MRHNA, CDR2 SNTAGT. Trimming took 2 bases from V and 8 from J, leaving 10 bases between them. The CDR3, as DNA: TGTGCCAGCAGTGACGGTGCGTCCCATGAGCAGTTCTTC. Translation gives CASSDGASHEQFF.

The chain is built from TRBV5-4 and TRBJ2-2; D not resolved. V lost 4 bases to trimming and J lost 4 bases, with 14 bases between them. The CDR3 consists of 15 residues. The germline V gene encodes CDR1 SGHNT and CDR2 YYREEE (reference sequence). The CDR3 region has the DNA TGTGCCAGCAGCCAAGGCCTAGAGGCCACCGGGGAGCTGTTTTTT. Its translation: CASSQGLEATGELFF.

This chain uses TRBV6-5 with TRBJ2-1; 11 bases align to TRBD2. Germline loops: CDR1 MNHEY, CDR2 SVGAGI. The CDR3 has 15 amino acids. V gave up 2 bases and J gave up 12 bases; unmatched junction bases: 9. CDR3 sequence: CASSYATSGGYGQFF. The CDR3 coding sequence is TGTGCCAGCAGTTACGCCACTAGCGGGGGTTATGGGCAGTTCTTC.

The CDR3 loop reads CASSLVDRNEQYF. DNA for the CDR3: TGTGCCAGTAGTCTAGTGGACAGGAACGAGCAGTACTTC. J is TRBJ2-7 and V is TRBV19, with 7 bases identical to TRBD1. The CDR3 spans 13 residues. Per germline, CDR1 LNHDA and CDR2 SQIVND (reference sequence). The junction had 6 bases not matched to a gene; V was cut back by 5 bases and J by 5 bases.

In this sample, this clone turned up a few times. The CDR3, as DNA: TGTGCCAGCAGCGCCAGCAATTCACCCCTCCACTTT. It translates to CASSASNSPLHF. The chain uses TRBV9 and TRBJ1-6; the D is unclear. The germline CDR1 and CDR2 sequences are SGDLS and YYNGEE. Trimming removed 3 bases at V and 7 bases at J, with 5 bases between. This CDR3 has 12 residues.

This clone was counted a few times. V gene TRBV7-6 combines with J gene TRBJ1-2; perhaps TRBD1 as D (5 bases). The CDR3 covers 14 residues. Germline V gene lookup returns CDR1 SGHVS and CDR2 FNYEAQ. V was trimmed by 1 base and J by 3 bases, leaving 9 bases between them. Here the CDR3 reads CASSLGPGDYGYTF. As DNA, the CDR3 is TGTGCCAGCAGCTTAGGTCCGGGGGACTATGGCTACACCTTC.

The chain couples TRBV11-3 to TRBJ2-7; TRBD2 matches at 8 bases. CDR1 and CDR2 (germline): SGHNT, YENEEA. The CDR3 has 14 amino acids. V lost 4 bases to trimming and J lost 6 bases; unmatched junction nucleotides: 8. The CDR3 nucleotides read TGTGCCAGCAGCTGGCGAGCGGGAGTAGCCGAGCAGTACTTC. Its translation: CASSWRAGVAEQYF.

CDR3 nucleotide sequence: TGTGCCAGCAGTTCCCCCCACTCTGGAAACACCATATATTTT. It is translated as CASSSPHSGNTIYF. The chain has TRBV6-5 and TRBJ1-3; no clear D gene. V was clipped by 4 bases and J by 0 bases, with 7 bases between them. CDR3 length: 14 amino acids. From germline, CDR1 is MNHEY and CDR2 SVGAGI.

V usage is TRBV19 and J usage is TRBJ1-2; D not resolved. Trimming took 4 bases from V and 3 from J, leaving 12 bases between them. The germline V gene has CDR1 LNHDA and CDR2 SQIVND (reference sequence). The CDR3 sequence is 14 residues long. DNA for the CDR3: TGTGCCAGTAGTACCCTTCAGACTGACTATGGCTACACCTTC. It codes for CASSTLQTDYGYTF.